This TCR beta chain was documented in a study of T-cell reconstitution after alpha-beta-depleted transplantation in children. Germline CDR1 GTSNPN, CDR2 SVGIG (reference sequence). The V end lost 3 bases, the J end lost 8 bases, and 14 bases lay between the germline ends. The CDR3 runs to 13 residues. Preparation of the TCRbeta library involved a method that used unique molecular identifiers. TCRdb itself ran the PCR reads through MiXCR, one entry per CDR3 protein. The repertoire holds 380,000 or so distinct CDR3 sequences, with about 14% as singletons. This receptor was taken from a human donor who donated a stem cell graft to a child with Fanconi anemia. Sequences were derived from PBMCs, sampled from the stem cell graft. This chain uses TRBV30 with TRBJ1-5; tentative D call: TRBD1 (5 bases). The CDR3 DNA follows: TGTGCCTGGAGCCAAAAGTCCAGGGAGCCCCAGCATTTT. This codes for CAWSQKSREPQHF.